A selection of T cell receptor beta chains follows, all from one sample in a study of T cell responses to AZD1222 COVID-19 vaccine. The data were produced by immunoSEQ multiplex PCR, yet TCRdb's version contains in-frame clones alone and is incomplete. The data contain about 130,000 clones, around 92% of them seen just once; the ten biggest clones take up approximately 2%. The specimen was peripheral blood, collected 28 days after the second AZD1222 dose. The receptor source for this set is an adult who received the AZD1222 COVID-19 vaccine. CDR3s include the opening cysteine and the closing phenylalanine or tryptophan. Fields, in order: J gene, V gene, clone size, D gene, CDR3 protein, CDR3 DNA. A D gene is named only where the DNA matches it firmly. Part of the rows lack a size; the others show once, few, many or a class for expanded clones.

J: TRBJ2-1; V: TRBV4-2; size: .; D: TRBD2; CDR3: CASSQEPRLAGAPVTSSYNEQFF; DNA: TGTGCCAGCAGCCAAGAACCCCGACTAGCGGGGGCACCGGTGACAAGCTCCTACAATGAGCAGTTCTTC
J: TRBJ2-2; V: TRBV11-1; size: .; D: TRBD2; CDR3: CASSETSGRITGELFF; DNA: TGTGCCAGCAGCGAGACTAGCGGGAGAATAACCGGGGAGCTGTTTTTT
J: TRBJ2-3; V: TRBV7-9; size: .; D: TRBD1; CDR3: CASSPWTGDSTDTQYF; DNA: TGTGCCAGCAGCCCCTGGACAGGGGACAGCACAGATACGCAGTATTTT
J: TRBJ1-5; V: TRBV19; size: once; D: TRBD1; CDR3: CASSIDQQGRGPQHF; DNA: TGTGCCAGTAGTATAGATCAACAGGGGAGAGGGCCCCAGCATTTT
J: TRBJ1-2; V: TRBV6-4; size: once; D: .; CDR3: CASSDSGTTNYGYTF; DNA: TGTGCCAGCAGTGACTCGGGCACCACGAACTATGGCTACACCTTC
J: TRBJ1-1; V: TRBV27; size: .; D: .; CDR3: CASSPQGRDTEAFF; DNA: TGTGCCAGCAGTCCACAGGGTAGGGACACTGAAGCTTTCTTT
J: TRBJ2-1; V: TRBV30; size: .; D: .; CDR3: CAWSPLGGYYNEQFF; DNA: TGTGCCTGGAGCCCCCTTGGGGGTTACTACAATGAGCAGTTCTTC
J: TRBJ2-1; V: TRBV6-2/TRBV6-3; size: .; D: TRBD2; CDR3: CASSYGGTSNVDEQFF; DNA: TGTGCCAGCAGTTACGGCGGGACTAGCAATGTAGATGAGCAGTTCTTC
J: TRBJ1-1; V: TRBV30; size: once; D: .; CDR3: CAWGPGWGNMNTEAFF; DNA: TGTGCCTGGGGCCCCGGGTGGGGGAACATGAACACTGAAGCTTTCTTT
J: TRBJ1-2; V: TRBV2; size: .; D: .; CDR3: CASSEERRNYGYTF; DNA: TGTGCCAGCAGTGAAGAACGACGGAACTATGGCTACACCTTC
J: TRBJ1-5; V: TRBV19; size: .; D: .; CDR3: CASSPRPLSYGERNQPQHF; DNA: TGTGCCAGTAGTCCACGGCCCCTCTCCTACGGGGAGCGCAATCAGCCCCAGCATTTT
J: TRBJ1-1; V: TRBV7-9; size: .; D: TRBD1; CDR3: CASSSDRGGGNTEAFF; DNA: TGTGCCAGCAGCTCCGACAGGGGTGGGGGGAACACTGAAGCTTTCTTT
J: TRBJ2-1; V: TRBV19; size: .; D: .; CDR3: CASSIIKTSGEQFF; DNA: TGTGCCAGTAGTATAATAAAGACCTCGGGTGAGCAGTTCTTC
J: TRBJ1-6; V: TRBV7-2; size: once; D: .; CDR3: CASSLQGLNNSPLHF; DNA: TGTGCCAGCAGCCTACAGGGTCTTAATAATTCACCCCTCCACTTT
J: TRBJ1-1; V: TRBV6-1; size: .; D: TRBD1; CDR3: CASSVGTGISNTEAFF; DNA: TGTGCCAGCAGTGTGGGGACAGGGATTTCGAACACTGAAGCTTTCTTT
J: TRBJ1-5; V: TRBV4-1; size: .; D: .; CDR3: CASSQDNPFRHQPQHF; DNA: TGCGCCAGCAGCCAAGATAACCCGTTTCGACATCAGCCCCAGCATTTT
J: TRBJ1-2; V: TRBV30; size: .; D: TRBD1; CDR3: CARHHSGQGTYGYTF; DNA: TGTGCCCGACATCATTCTGGACAGGGAACCTATGGCTACACCTTC
J: TRBJ1-1; V: TRBV6-5; size: .; D: .; CDR3: CASSLAHMNTEAFF; DNA: TGTGCCAGCAGTCTAGCCCACATGAACACTGAAGCTTTCTTT
J: TRBJ1-2; V: TRBV29-1; size: once; D: .; CDR3: CSVGGGYGYTF; DNA: TGCAGCGTTGGGGGGGGCTATGGCTACACCTTC
J: TRBJ1-5; V: TRBV30; size: .; D: TRBD1; CDR3: CASRQGELQPQHF; DNA: TGTGCCTCCCGACAGGGGGAGTTGCAGCCCCAGCATTTT
J: TRBJ2-7; V: TRBV18; size: .; D: .; CDR3: CASYGASEGYEQYF; DNA: TGTGCCAGTTACGGGGCCTCGGAGGGCTACGAGCAGTACTTC
J: TRBJ2-6; V: TRBV7-9; size: .; D: .; CDR3: CASSPEQAGANVLTF; DNA: TGTGCCAGCAGCCCCGAACAGGCCGGGGCCAACGTCCTGACTTTC
J: TRBJ2-3; V: TRBV4-3; size: .; D: .; CDR3: CASSQSTDTQYF; DNA: TGCGCCAGCAGCCAATCCACAGATACGCAGTATTTT
J: TRBJ1-2; V: TRBV5-1; size: .; D: .; CDR3: CASSSSSLYGYTF; DNA: TGCGCCAGCAGCTCTAGCTCCCTTTATGGCTACACCTTC
J: TRBJ2-5; V: TRBV5-1; size: .; D: TRBD2; CDR3: CASTRGGNQETQYF; DNA: TGCGCCAGCACCCGGGGGGGAAACCAAGAGACCCAGTACTTC
J: TRBJ1-1; V: TRBV5-1; size: .; D: TRBD1; CDR3: CASSPRTGTNTEAFF; DNA: TGCGCCAGCAGTCCCCGGACAGGGACCAACACTGAAGCTTTCTTT
J: TRBJ1-3; V: TRBV19; size: .; D: .; CDR3: CASSDDRSSGNTIYF; DNA: TGTGCCAGTAGTGACGACAGGAGCTCTGGAAACACCATATATTTT
J: TRBJ1-5; V: TRBV6-2/TRBV6-3; size: .; D: .; CDR3: CASSRAASGGQPQHF; DNA: TGTGCCAGCAGTCGTGCGGCCTCGGGAGGGCAGCCCCAGCATTTT
J: TRBJ2-1; V: TRBV24-1; size: .; D: .; CDR3: CATESATDNNEQFF; DNA: TGTGCCACCGAAAGCGCGACGGACAACAATGAGCAGTTCTTC
J: TRBJ2-3; V: TRBV11-3; size: .; D: TRBD1; CDR3: CASSAGQGSTDTQYF; DNA: TGTGCCAGCAGCGCGGGACAGGGGAGCACAGATACGCAGTATTTT
J: TRBJ2-5; V: TRBV30; size: .; D: TRBD2; CDR3: CAWSVGLAGEETQYF; DNA: TGTGCCTGGAGTGTAGGACTAGCGGGGGAAGAGACCCAGTACTTC
J: TRBJ2-5; V: TRBV27; size: .; D: TRBD2; CDR3: CASSLAVAGAGTQYF; DNA: TGTGCCAGCAGTCTAGCGGTAGCGGGGGCCGGGACCCAGTACTTC
J: TRBJ1-2; V: TRBV4-1; size: .; D: .; CDR3: CASSQVMGQGHGYTF; DNA: TGCGCCAGCAGCCAAGTAATGGGCCAGGGTCATGGCTACACCTTC
J: TRBJ2-1; V: TRBV6-2/TRBV6-3; size: .; D: .; CDR3: CASSSVGREQFF; DNA: TGTGCCAGCAGTTCAGTGGGACGGGAGCAGTTCTTC
J: TRBJ1-2; V: TRBV7-3; size: .; D: .; CDR3: CASSFEGVNYGYTF; DNA: TGTGCCAGCAGCTTTGAGGGCGTCAACTATGGCTACACCTTC
J: TRBJ1-2; V: TRBV28; size: .; D: TRBD1; CDR3: CASSSGQNYGYTF; DNA: TGTGCCAGCAGCTCGGGACAGAACTATGGCTACACCTTC
J: TRBJ1-1; V: TRBV6-6; size: once; D: .; CDR3: CASSTPNRDHTEAFF; DNA: TGTGCCAGCAGTACACCAAACAGGGACCACACTGAAGCTTTCTTT
J: TRBJ1-2; V: TRBV7-2; size: .; D: .; CDR3: CASSLAGANYGYTF; DNA: TGTGCCAGCAGCTTGGCAGGGGCTAACTATGGCTACACCTTC
J: TRBJ1-6; V: TRBV19; size: once; D: .; CDR3: CASSGRDNLNSPLHF; DNA: TGTGCCAGTAGTGGCCGGGACAATCTCAATTCACCCCTCCACTTT
J: TRBJ1-2; V: TRBV6-6; size: .; D: .; CDR3: CASSYHPGSPREGYTF; DNA: TGTGCCAGCAGTTACCATCCGGGATCCCCACGTGAGGGCTACACCTTC
J: TRBJ2-3; V: TRBV11-3; size: .; D: .; CDR3: CASSLAGPDTQYF; DNA: TGTGCCAGCAGCTTAGCTGGGCCAGATACGCAGTATTTT
J: TRBJ1-3; V: TRBV19; size: .; D: TRBD1; CDR3: CASSILTGGSGNTIYF; DNA: TGTGCCAGTAGTATCCTGACAGGGGGCTCTGGAAACACCATATATTTT
J: TRBJ1-1; V: TRBV12-3/TRBV12-4; size: once; D: .; CDR3: CASYRGTEAFF; DNA: TGTGCCAGTTATCGGGGGACTGAAGCTTTCTTT
J: TRBJ1-3; V: TRBV27; size: .; D: TRBD1; CDR3: CASSFSGTAAGGDTIYF; DNA: TGTGCCAGCAGTTTCTCCGGGACAGCGGCCGGCGGAGACACCATATATTTT